This T cell receptor beta chain was identified during a study of cytomegalovirus exposure and HLA in healthy donors (dated by TCRdb to about 2017). Regarding the complete study: In an earlier analysis of under 750 of the donors, 276 Gb of sequence data and 117 million unique TCR beta sequences from 180 million or so T cells were reported. About 280 gigabases of sequencing data and around 80 million unique TCR sequences made up an early release that covered fewer than 650 HLA-typed donors. Of the 398 genotyped donors, around 81% fell in the genetic ancestry cluster associated with self-reported Caucasian donors. The study aimed to test whether signatures of past pathogen exposure could be identified by cataloging public T cell receptors. The T cell repertoires of 550 to 850 subjects were profiled by immunosequencing and related to cytomegalovirus serostatus. A separate validation cohort of roughly 120 different subjects was used in addition to the roughly 620-subject first cohort. High-throughput TCR immunosequencing, statistical association of individual TCRs with disease status, and machine learning were combined to predict cytomegalovirus infection status. To study patterns of TCR occurrence, a later analysis re-analyzed previously published TCR beta repertoires from 700 or so donors and added high-resolution HLA genotyping. In the later analysis, no new phenotypic data were used to find candidate immune exposures; instead, reliance was placed on TCR beta sequences and their occurrence across donors. In an earlier analysis of around 540 of the donors, high-throughput TCR beta sequencing was used to judge whether each TCR beta V gene segment behaved as functional or pseudogenic. Donor age, sex, ethnicity and CMV serostatus were compiled alongside the repertoire data. A later genetic analysis took genome-wide SNP genotypes for about three fifths of the 666 donors and used that subset as a discovery cohort. All discovery cohort repertoires had been generated on a single sequencing platform. Class I and class II HLA loci were covered by the typing at four-digit resolution. Typing coverage varied by locus: about 629-630 donors for A, B, C, DRB1 and DQB1; around 560 for DQA1; about 590 for DPA1; approximately 490 for DPB1. About five DR-DQ haplotypes were handled as single units for association and clustering, since linkage in the cohort was strong. Among some 400 genotyped donors of the cohort, an average of around 250,000 unique TCR beta nucleotide sequences was sequenced per donor, of which 15% to 20% were non-productive.

Results the study describes overall, beyond this receptor: The cohort was sequenced for TCR beta chains only, and without alpha or paired-chain data the features that could be detected were limited. Some IMGT-functional V segments, including TRBV6-2 and TRBV6-3, could not be distinguished by the 87-base-pair reads and were therefore excluded. A group of highly shared sequence variants was considered likely to be a technical artifact of the sequencing pipeline. A further reported finding was that TCR beta sequences accurately predicted the HLA-A and HLA-B alleles for most subjects in the first cohort. A later analysis found that TCR association rates varied across HLA loci, with DRB1 alleles showing the most associated TCRs and HLA-C alleles the fewest. A later analysis reported that several top co-occurrence clusters appeared linked to parvovirus B19, influenza, CMV and Epstein-Barr virus. Sequencing depth was assumed to be roughly uniform across donors in the presence/absence analyses, though that assumption may not hold. In a later analysis, HLA-associated TCR beta chains showed more clonal expansion and lower generation probabilities than non-associated chains that were equally common. Linkage disequilibrium might explain the correlated functional status among segregating V segments, but an unknown experimental factor could not be excluded. Most TCR sequences were seen in very few donors, while some public TCRs were found in many individuals. Specific HLA alleles were associated with about 17,000 TCR beta sequences at a false discovery rate of 0.05 in a later analysis. In the study, some 180 TCR beta chains were listed as associated with cytomegalovirus. Cytomegalovirus status was reported to be diagnosed by the classifier with high specificity and sensitivity in both the original and validation cohorts. The only immune exposure information available for the cohort was CMV serostatus. An association between a missense DCLRE1C variant and V-gene and J-gene trimming of TCR beta chains was found in a later genetic analysis and replicated in an independent cohort. Because some donors lacked HLA typing at each locus, the association tests relied only on the typed subset. Three of the identified cytomegalovirus-associated TCR beta chains were confirmed in vitro to be specific for cytomegalovirus antigens. Most CMV-associated TCR beta chains appeared to be HLA-restricted in a later analysis, and the HLA associations seemed to be driven largely by CMV exposure. In a later genetic analysis, fewer N-insertions in productive TCRs were reported among donors in an Asian-associated ancestry cluster than the 666-donor mean. It was suggested by the authors that the approach could potentially be generalized to other disease states and immunological phenotypes. Approximately 16 rarely observed V segments, including chromosome 9 orphons, were excluded from the earlier analysis of approximately 500 of the donors because counts were too low. In an earlier analysis of 450 to 750 of the donors, most TCR beta V segments appeared in productive rearrangements about 90% or about 30% of the time, broadly matching IMGT annotations. Strong co-occurrence of HLA alleles, especially DR and DQ, made assigning TCR associations to individual alleles difficult.

In regard to this clone: Its antigen is not yet known. Base qualities were left out, and no much larger clone turns up one base away.

The cysteine opens and the phenylalanine closes a CDR3 of 16 amino acids. The entry retains the CDR3 DNA only, 48 bases that are in frame from base 1. The germline V gene specifies LGHNA as CDR1 and YNFKEQ as CDR2. Relative to germline, V is 0 bases shorter and J is 1 base shorter, with 13 bases between their ends. The library came from the immunoSEQ multiplex PCR assay. For the multiplex PCR, a mixture combining 60 forward primers for TCR Vbeta segments and 13 reverse primers for TCR Jbeta segments was used. The CDR3 region of rearranged TCR beta genes was amplified from genomic DNA with a multiplex PCR assay. On the Illumina HiSeq System, the amplified TCR beta libraries were sequenced as 87-base-pair reads. The study's processing was this. In a later analysis, roughly 80 million unique TCR beta chains were counted across the 500 to 850 repertoires, and roughly 10 million of these chains were shared by at least two donors. Raw reads were error-corrected and collapsed into unique sequences by a nearest-neighbor algorithm in which closely related sequences were merged to remove PCR and sequencing errors. V, D and J gene segments were assigned by aligning CDR3 sequences to IMGT reference sequences. Each retained sequence needed at least a six-nucleotide match to both a V gene segment and a J gene segment. A rearrangement was called productive if the CDR3 had no stop codons and remained in frame with V and J, and every other rearrangement was called non-productive. CDR3 was defined by IMGT convention, running from the second conserved V-encoded cysteine to the conserved J-encoded phenylalanine. The earlier analysis of fewer than 700 of the donors excluded sequences that lacked an unambiguous match to a single V gene segment. An earlier analysis of 587 of the donors classified V segments as functional when productive rearrangements were above 56.7% and as segregating when the standard deviation between donors was above 5%. A statistical classification framework was built to diagnose cytomegalovirus status from the catalog of TCR beta chain sequences. A later analysis assigned V and J genes by comparing TCR nucleotide sequences with IMGT/GENE-DB human TR gene sequences. The TCRdist pipeline was used in a later analysis to assign CDR3 sequences and most-parsimonious VDJ recombination scenarios. In a later analysis, each TCR beta chain was defined by its CDR3 amino acid sequence together with its V-gene family, and reads lacking a unique V-gene family were excluded. In a later analysis, some 600 highly shared, low-generation-probability nucleotide sequences were removed to address suspected cross-contamination and a sequencing artifact. For each public chain, a later analysis derived a clonal expansion index from normalized ranks of inferred template counts within each repertoire. In a later analysis, generation probabilities were computed with a VDJ recombination model fitted to out-of-frame rearrangements, and the resulting probabilities were checked against IGoR. In a later analysis, TCR-TCR, TCR-HLA and TCR-CMV co-occurrence was scored with hypergeometric tests, and a repertoire-size bias correction was applied to TCR pairs. In a later analysis, false discovery rates were estimated by permuting HLA or CMV assignments 20 times. In a later analysis, co-occurring TCRs were grouped using DBSCAN, and TCRdist sequence similarity was added for clustering within HLA-allele-positive subsets. Repertoires with fewer than 30,000 or more than 120,000 public chains, plus five repertoires with anomalous nucleotide sharing, were excluded from co-occurrence clustering. TCRdb re-hosts the immuneACCESS table, in-frame sequences only. Its copies lack some clones; in the studies checked, an unresolved V gene accounts for under half of them, and the cause for the rest is not known. D and trimming were read from the DNA, whereas the V and J calls and clone size are those reported in that table. The sample has 150,000 to 160,000 clones on record, about 88% of them singletons. 2% to 2.5% of the sample is held by the ten biggest clonotypes.

In total, about 650 healthy bone marrow donors made up the cohort. At the time of sampling, all cohort members were nominally healthy, though unrecorded immune exposures were likely present. The donor tested CMV seronegative and was one of the 352 seronegative cohort members. Each donor provided a peripheral blood sample, and peripheral blood mononuclear cells were used for TCR beta sequencing. The Qiagen DNeasy Blood Extraction Kit was used to extract genomic DNA from the blood cell samples. This TCR was sampled from a woman under 30 in good health and CMV-seronegative. Material for sequencing was PBMCs. The V gene is TRBV4-2 and the J gene is TRBJ2-7, and the D gene may be TRBD1, 7 bases matching. The DNA reads as follows: TGTGCCAGCAGCCAAGACGCAGGGGGGATTTCCTACGAGCAGTACTTC. This codes for CASSQDAGGISYEQYF.